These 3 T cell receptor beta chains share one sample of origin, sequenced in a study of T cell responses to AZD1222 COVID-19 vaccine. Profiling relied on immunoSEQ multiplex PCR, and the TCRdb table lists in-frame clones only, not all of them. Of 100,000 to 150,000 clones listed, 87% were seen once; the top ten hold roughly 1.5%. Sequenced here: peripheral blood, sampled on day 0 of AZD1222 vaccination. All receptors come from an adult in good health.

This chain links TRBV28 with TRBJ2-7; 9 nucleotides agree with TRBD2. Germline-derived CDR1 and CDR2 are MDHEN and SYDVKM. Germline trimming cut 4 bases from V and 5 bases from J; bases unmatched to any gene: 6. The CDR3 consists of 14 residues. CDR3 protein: CASSSPSGAHEQYF. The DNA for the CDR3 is TGTGCCAGCAGTTCACCTAGCGGGGCACACGAGCAGTACTTC.

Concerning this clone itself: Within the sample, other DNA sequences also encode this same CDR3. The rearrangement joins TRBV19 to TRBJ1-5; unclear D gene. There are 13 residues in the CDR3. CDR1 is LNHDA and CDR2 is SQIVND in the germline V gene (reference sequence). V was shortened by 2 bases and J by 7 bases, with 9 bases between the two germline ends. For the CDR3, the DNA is TGTGCCAGTAGTATATCAGGATCGCAGCCCCAGCATTTT. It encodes CASSISGSQPQHF. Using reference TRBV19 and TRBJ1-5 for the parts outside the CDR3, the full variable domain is DGGITQSPKYLFRKEGQNVTLSCEQNLNHDAMYWYRQDPGQGLRLIYYSQIVNDFQKGDIAEGYSVSREKKESFPLTVTSAQKNPTAFYLCASSISGSQPQHFGDGTRLSIL.

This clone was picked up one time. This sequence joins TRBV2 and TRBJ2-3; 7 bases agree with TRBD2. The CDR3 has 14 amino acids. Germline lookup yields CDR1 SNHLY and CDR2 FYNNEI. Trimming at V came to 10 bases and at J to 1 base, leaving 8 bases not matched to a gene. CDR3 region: CAIGATSGTDTQYF. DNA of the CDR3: TGTGCCATTGGGGCAACTAGCGGCACAGATACGCAGTATTTT.